This T cell receptor beta chain was observed in a study of blood T cell repertoires in COVID-19. Study background: Acute and convalescent COVID-19 specimens originated in the United States, Italy and Spain. T cells, B-cell-depleted T cells, or PBMCs provided the cDNA or gDNA that served as material.

This CDR3 has 14 residues. CDR1 is SGHDT and CDR2 is YYEEEE in the germline V gene. Trimming removed 0 bases from V and 12 bases from J; junction bases left unmatched: 8. Per the original methods: Scientists estimated how many nucleated cells there were by amplifying reference gene primers. Sequenced by immunoSEQ multiplex PCR; TCRdb stores in-frame clones only, minus some. That table is the source of V, J and clone size, and D and trimming were worked out from the DNA. The data show about 70,000 clones, about 80% seen once. The sequence derives from a man between 65 and 85 years old who had recovered from COVID-19. The specimen was peripheral blood. The chain carries TRBV5-6 and TRBJ2-1; TRBD1 aligns across 8 bases. In nucleotides, the CDR3 is TGTGCCAGCAGCTTGGGACAGGGGCGATACGTGCAGTTCTTC. Translation gives CASSLGQGRYVQFF. Full variable domain (outside the CDR3, taken from reference TRBV5-6 and TRBJ2-1): DAGVTQSPTHLIKTRGQQVTLRCSPKSGHDTVSWYQQALGQGPQFIFQYYEEEERQRGNFPDRFSGHQFPNYSSELNVNALLLGDSALYLCASSLGQGRYVQFFGPGTRLTVL.